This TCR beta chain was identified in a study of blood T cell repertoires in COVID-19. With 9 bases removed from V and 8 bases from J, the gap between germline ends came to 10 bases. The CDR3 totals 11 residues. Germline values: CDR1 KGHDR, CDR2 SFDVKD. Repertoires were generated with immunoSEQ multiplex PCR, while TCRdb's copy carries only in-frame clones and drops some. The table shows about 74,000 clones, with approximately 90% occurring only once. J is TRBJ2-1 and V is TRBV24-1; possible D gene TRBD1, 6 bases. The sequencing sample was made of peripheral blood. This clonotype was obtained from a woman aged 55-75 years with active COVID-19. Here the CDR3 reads CATATGHEQFF. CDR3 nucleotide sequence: TGTGCCACCGCAACAGGGCATGAGCAGTTCTTC.